These T cell receptor beta chains were read from a single sample in a study of T cell responses to AZD1222 COVID-19 vaccine. Generated by immunoSEQ multiplex PCR, the TCRdb table keeps only in-frame clones and is missing some. The repertoire holds around 160,000 clones, with 94% as singletons. The sample here was peripheral blood, taken 28 days after the second AZD1222 dose. Receptors originate from an adult who received the AZD1222 COVID-19 vaccine. The CDR3 runs from the conserved cysteine through the conserved F or W. Fields, in order: clone size, V gene, D gene, J gene, CDR3 protein, CDR3 DNA. The D gene is left open where the match is weak. The listing skips clone size in some rows; elsewhere it reads once, few, many or a size class.

NA	TRBV3-1/TRBV3-2	TRBD1	TRBJ2-2	CASSQRESGQGFYAGELFF	TGTGCCAGCAGCCAACGGGAGTCAGGACAGGGGTTTTATGCCGGGGAGCTGTTTTTT
NA	TRBV5-1	NA	TRBJ1-1	CASSLGDRSDEAFF	TGCGCCAGCAGCTTGGGCGACAGGTCCGATGAAGCTTTCTTT
NA	TRBV3-1/TRBV3-2	NA	TRBJ2-3	CASSQGGGRRWRDTQYF	TGTGCCAGCAGCCAAGGAGGAGGTAGGAGATGGAGAGATACGCAGTATTTT
NA	TRBV28	NA	TRBJ1-5	CASSLTGQYSNQPQHF	TGTGCCAGCAGTTTGACCGGACAGTATAGCAATCAGCCCCAGCATTTT
NA	TRBV6-1	NA	TRBJ1-2	CASSEPGRPEYGYTF	TGTGCCAGCAGTGAGCCGGGACGGCCGGAATATGGCTACACCTTC
NA	TRBV29-1	TRBD1	TRBJ1-2	CSVYRTGKLYGYTF	TGCAGCGTTTACCGGACAGGGAAGCTCTATGGCTACACCTTC
once	TRBV6-5	NA	TRBJ1-2	CASRGVGISYGYTF	TGTGCCAGCAGGGGAGTCGGCATCTCCTATGGCTACACCTTC
NA	TRBV29-1	NA	TRBJ1-2	CSVDRRGKDGYTF	TGCAGCGTTGACCGTCGGGGAAAGGATGGCTACACCTTC
NA	TRBV7-2	TRBD1	TRBJ2-7	CASSEPGQGAYEQYF	TGTGCCAGCAGCGAGCCGGGACAGGGGGCGTACGAGCAGTACTTC
NA	TRBV7-2	NA	TRBJ2-3	CASSQTGAADTQYF	TGTGCCAGCAGCCAAACCGGGGCGGCAGATACGCAGTATTTT
NA	TRBV3-1/TRBV3-2	TRBD2	TRBJ2-1	CASSQELAGSISFF	TGTGCCAGCAGCCAAGAACTAGCGGGATCGATTTCGTTCTTC
NA	TRBV2	NA	TRBJ1-1	CASSEYRMNTEAFF	TGTGCCAGCAGTGAATACAGGATGAACACTGAAGCTTTCTTT
NA	TRBV18	TRBD1	TRBJ1-1	CASSPQDREGTEAFF	TGTGCCAGCTCACCGCAGGACAGGGAGGGCACTGAAGCTTTCTTT
NA	TRBV5-5	TRBD2	TRBJ2-1	CASSLDMSSGSGGYEQFF	TGTGCCAGCAGCTTGGATATGTCTAGCGGGAGTGGGGGGTATGAGCAGTTCTTC
NA	TRBV27	NA	TRBJ2-7	CASSLSGATYEQYF	TGTGCCAGCAGTTTATCCGGGGCCACCTACGAGCAGTACTTC
NA	TRBV19	TRBD1	TRBJ2-7	CASSPTRQGALSYEQYF	TGTGCCAGTAGTCCCACTCGACAGGGGGCGCTTAGCTACGAGCAGTACTTC
NA	TRBV11-2	NA	TRBJ2-3	CASSLDAGVDTQYF	TGTGCCAGCAGCTTAGATGCGGGCGTGGATACGCAGTATTTT
NA	TRBV15	NA	TRBJ1-6	CATSRDGEGSNNSPLHF	TGTGCCACCAGCAGAGATGGGGAGGGATCAAATAATTCACCCCTCCACTTT
NA	TRBV4-3	TRBD2	TRBJ2-2	CASSQRTSGRNTGELFF	TGCGCCAGCAGCCAACGGACTAGCGGGAGGAACACCGGGGAGCTGTTTTTT
once	TRBV10-1	TRBD1	TRBJ1-3	CAEGAGGNTIYF	TGCGCGGAGGGGGCTGGCGGAAACACCATATATTTT
NA	TRBV7-6	NA	TRBJ1-1	CASSPTALFMNTEAFF	TGTGCCAGCAGCCCGACAGCCTTATTCATGAACACTGAAGCTTTCTTT
NA	TRBV9	TRBD1	TRBJ2-1	CASSSYRQGTFNEQFF	TGTGCCAGCAGCTCCTACCGACAGGGAACCTTCAATGAGCAGTTCTTC
NA	TRBV3-1/TRBV3-2	TRBD1	TRBJ1-5	CASSQDTGVQPQHF	TGTGCCAGCAGCCAAGACACAGGGGTCCAGCCCCAGCATTTT
NA	TRBV18	NA	TRBJ1-2	CASSPGRNYGYTF	TGTGCCAGCTCACCGGGGCGGAACTATGGCTACACCTTC
NA	TRBV11-2	NA	TRBJ2-5	CASSRHFQRTAKSRETQYF	TGTGCCAGCAGCCGCCACTTCCAAAGGACAGCAAAATCTAGGGAGACCCAGTACTTC
NA	TRBV18	NA	TRBJ1-6	CASSPTDNSPLHF	TGTGCCAGCTCACCCACGGATAATTCACCCCTCCACTTT
NA	TRBV4-1	NA	TRBJ2-1	CASSQDLSYPQFF	TGCGCCAGCAGCCAAGATCTATCATATCCGCAGTTCTTC
NA	TRBV10-3	TRBD2	TRBJ2-1	CAIRGTSGDSYNEQFF	TGTGCCATCAGGGGGACTAGCGGGGACTCCTACAATGAGCAGTTCTTC
NA	TRBV4-3	NA	TRBJ1-2	CASSQGAYRADYGYTF	TGCGCCAGCAGCCAAGGGGCTTACAGGGCGGACTATGGCTACACCTTC
NA	TRBV9	NA	TRBJ1-5	CASSVEQYTYSNQPQHF	TGTGCCAGCAGCGTAGAACAGTACACATATAGCAATCAGCCCCAGCATTTT
NA	TRBV19	NA	TRBJ2-7	CASSMTSSYEQYF	TGTGCCAGTAGCATGACTAGCTCCTACGAGCAGTACTTC
NA	TRBV2	NA	TRBJ2-7	CASSDARASYEQYF	TGTGCCAGCAGTGATGCACGGGCGAGCTACGAGCAGTACTTC
NA	TRBV5-6	NA	TRBJ2-1	CASSLRDLAWLF	TGTGCCAGCAGCTTGCGTGACCTAGCGTGGCTCTTC
NA	TRBV25-1	TRBD1	TRBJ1-2	CASSRGTGGNFYGYTF	TGTGCCAGCAGTCGGGGGACAGGGGGGAATTTCTATGGCTACACCTTC
NA	TRBV24-1	NA	TRBJ1-5	CATSDRGNQPQHF	TGTGCCACCAGTGATCGAGGCAATCAGCCCCAGCATTTT
few	TRBV25-1	NA	TRBJ2-5	CASTSRTAQETQYF	TGTGCCAGCACCTCGAGGACTGCCCAAGAGACCCAGTACTTC
NA	TRBV5-1	NA	TRBJ2-5	CASSRGGYQETQYF	TGCGCCAGCTCGAGGGGTGGGTACCAAGAGACCCAGTACTTC
NA	TRBV11-1	NA	TRBJ1-2	CASSPSPGHYGYTF	TGTGCCAGCAGCCCCAGCCCGGGCCACTATGGCTACACCTTC
NA	TRBV11-2	NA	TRBJ2-5	CASRRTSKETQYF	TGTGCCAGCAGACGGACGTCTAAAGAGACCCAGTACTTC
NA	TRBV18	NA	TRBJ1-1	CASSPAGPEAFF	TGTGCCAGCTCACCTGCGGGCCCTGAAGCTTTCTTT